This TCR beta chain stems from a study of cytomegalovirus exposure and HLA in healthy donors. The overall study: Clustering assigned about 76% of the roughly 430 genotyped donors to the Caucasian-associated ancestry cluster.

Study outcomes and limitations: No immune exposure information besides CMV serostatus was available. Later analysis identified about 17,000 TCR beta sequences associated with HLA alleles, using a false discovery rate threshold of 0.05. A later analysis appeared to link common viral pathogens to several of the most significant clusters.

Concerning this clone: What it binds is unknown.

13 Jbeta primers and 60 Vbeta primers were used for the PCR. Some clones are missing from TCRdb's copy, which holds only in-frame ones; the method was immunoSEQ multiplex PCR. This repertoire shows 85,000 to 130,000 clones, roughly four fifths found once; its top ten account for 11% to 15%. The CDR3 contains 12 residues. With 6 bases removed from V and 4 bases from J, the gap between germline ends came to 8 bases. Germline lookup yields CDR1 MNHEY and CDR2 SVGAGI. The sequence was collected from a male donor in good health and CMV-seropositive. Specimen: PBMCs. The chain carries TRBV6-5 and TRBJ2-3, with TRBD1 as a possible D gene (5 bases). DNA for the CDR3: TGTGCCAGCAGAAGGGGCGCAGATACGCAGTATTTT. It encodes CASRRGADTQYF.